The entry below gives a single T cell receptor (beta chain) sequence along with its context. This entry belongs to a study of control samples from healthy donors and cancer patients. Only in-frame clones appear in the TCRdb table, and some are missing; sequencing was by immunoSEQ multiplex PCR. This sample has about 94,000 clones; about nine tenths occur once, and the top ten carry roughly 3.4%. Between the trimmed V and J ends, which lost 5 bases and 0 bases, there was a span of 20 bases. Germline assignment: CDR1 SEHNR and CDR2 FQNEAQ (reference sequence). The CDR3 loop spans 18 amino acids. Sequenced sample: blood. The clonotype originates from a woman in her late teens or twenties in good health. V is TRBV7-9 and J is TRBJ1-3, with unresolved D. The CDR3 DNA is TGTGCCAGCAGCCCCCGCCAAATGGCAGGTCTCTCTGGAAACACCATATATTTT. Translated: CASSPRQMAGLSGNTIYF.